Reported below is one T cell receptor beta chain. Antigen unknown. The CDR3 loop spans 14 amino acids. The V end lost 4 bases, the J end lost 0 bases, and 7 bases lay between the germline ends. TCRdb re-derived calls from the RT-PCR reads in MiXCR, one entry per CDR3 protein. The sample contains some 500,000 distinct CDR3 sequences, approximately 17% of which appear only once. This sample is part of a study of response to subunit inactivated influenza vaccine. The study, taken as a whole, reports: It was the authors' suggestion that each seasonal influenza vaccination recruits few new T cells.

This specimen was CD4+ T cells sorted from PBMCs, taken roughly 24 months after vaccination. The source of this sequence is a man in his fifties or sixties who received an inactivated influenza vaccine. The gene calls are TRBV12-3 or TRBV12-4 and TRBJ1-5; D is uncertain. CDR3 amino acids: CASSSPPSNQPQHF. The DNA of the CDR3 is TGTGCCAGCAGTTCCCCTCCTAGCAATCAGCCCCAGCATTTT.